This is a list of T cell receptor beta chains from one sample in a study of T-cell memory formation after mild COVID-19. TCRdb processed the 5' RACE reads anew with MiXCR; each CDR3 protein has one entry. The sample lists around 420,000 distinct CDR3 sequences; 20% to 25% were seen once. The sample was PBMCs or a T cell subset sorted from them (not recorded which). The receptors stem from an adult woman who had mild COVID-19 (a few samples of this study predate the infection). Cell type and time point are not known. Both conserved end residues are part of each CDR3. The D gene is left open where the match is weak. Size values are once, few and many counts, or a class for expanded clones, and some rows have none.

D	size	V	J	DNA	CDR3
TRBD2	many	TRBV7-9	TRBJ2-3	TGTGCCAGCACCCCTTGGCGGGGGGGCTCGGATACGCAGTATTTT	CASTPWRGGSDTQYF
TRBD1	few	TRBV20-1	TRBJ2-7	TGCAGTGCTCCAGACCGACAGGGATCCTACGAGCAGTACTTC	CSAPDRQGSYEQYF
TRBD2	NA	TRBV4-3	TRBJ2-2	TGCGCCAGCAGCCAAGCCAGCGGGGGAATCACCGGGGAGCTGTTTTTT	CASSQASGGITGELFF
TRBD1	NA	TRBV18	TRBJ1-1	TGTGCCAGCTCACCGGCGGACAGGGACCTCTCCTTGAACACTGAAGCTTTCTTT	CASSPADRDLSLNTEAFF
NA	few	TRBV24-1	TRBJ1-2	TGTGCCACCAGTGACCAGTCTTCTAACCCGCTCTATGGCTACACCTTC	CATSDQSSNPLYGYTF
NA	few	TRBV10-2	TRBJ1-1	TGCGCCAGCAGGGAGGGGTTTGGGACTGAAGCTTTCTTT	CASREGFGTEAFF
NA	NA	TRBV7-2	TRBJ2-1	TGTGCCAGCAGCTTATCGGGGCAGGGCTTCTATGAGCAGTTCTTC	CASSLSGQGFYEQFF
NA	NA	TRBV24-1	TRBJ1-5	TGTGCCACCAGTGATGAGGGGGGGACCGGGCTCAATCAGCCCCAGCATTTT	CATSDEGGTGLNQPQHF
TRBD2	NA	TRBV12-3/TRBV12-4	TRBJ2-4	TGTGCCAGCAGTTTAGGTCTTCTAGCGGTGAAAAACATTCAGTACTTC	CASSLGLLAVKNIQYF
NA	NA	TRBV24-1	TRBJ1-5	TGTGCCACCAGTGACCCCGGAACTAATCAGCCCCAGCATTTT	CATSDPGTNQPQHF
NA	few	TRBV7-9	TRBJ2-5	TGTGCCAGCACCCGTAATCGGGAAGAGACCCAGTACTTC	CASTRNREETQYF
TRBD2	NA	TRBV7-6	TRBJ2-3	TGTGCCAGCAGCCATTCTAGCGGGGACACAGATACGCAGTATTTT	CASSHSSGDTDTQYF
NA	few	TRBV4-1	TRBJ1-2	TGCGCCAGCAGCCAAGTTCGCCCAGGGTTCGGGACTATTTATGGCTACACCTTC	CASSQVRPGFGTIYGYTF
NA	NA	TRBV6-5	TRBJ1-1	TGTGCCAGCAGTTCCGGCAGGGACGGTTTTATGAACACTGAAGCTTTCTTT	CASSSGRDGFMNTEAFF
NA	few	TRBV28	TRBJ2-2	TGTGCCAGCAGTTTGCGTTCGGAGCTGTTTTTT	CASSLRSELFF
NA	NA	TRBV7-9	TRBJ2-5	TGTGCCAGCAGCTCCGGGACGCCAGGGACCCAGTACTTC	CASSSGTPGTQYF
TRBD1	few	TRBV6-5	TRBJ2-7	TGTGCCAGCAGTGGGGACAGGGCACAATCCTACGAGCAGTACTTC	CASSGDRAQSYEQYF